This T cell receptor (beta chain) originates from a study of blood T cells in healthy people across ages (dated by TCRdb to the mid-2010s). As for the study more broadly: In model experiments, template switching captured roughly one uniquely barcoded TCR beta cDNA molecule for every two T cells. Using deep sequencing normalized with unique cDNA molecular identifiers, the study measured how TCR beta repertoire diversity changes with age. The donors were split into four age groups: young (average about 15 years), middle-aged (roughly 42), aged (about 56) and long-lived (about 82). Donors of different ages were randomly distributed across sequencing lanes to avoid experimental bias. The study analyzed two additional independent replicas of 1 million unique cDNA reads from the same blood draw for two donors, one aged 18 to 30 and one aged 80 or older. General conclusions and limits of the study: Because profiling used bulk unsorted PBMCs, naive and antigen-experienced compartments could not be compared conclusively. Because donor CMV infection status was unknown, age-related changes in expanded clonotypes were potentially confounded. Observed TCR beta diversity correlated strongly with the percentage of naive T cells measured by flow cytometry. The long-lived group showed more naive CD4+ T cells, fewer expanded clones and increased TCR diversity than the aged group, suggesting age selection. Observed TCR beta diversity per million T cells fell roughly linearly with age, and a significant reduction was already apparent by age roughly 40. Estimates of total diversity based on one million sequenced T cells were considered lower bounds and underestimates.

CDR3 length: 16 amino acids, cysteine to phenylalanine. The kept DNA is CDR3 alone, 48 bases in frame from the first base. In the germline V gene, CDR1 corresponds to SGHVS and CDR2 to FNYEAQ. This clonotype has a handful of counts. Its target antigen remains unknown. No clone much larger than this one lies a single base away; base qualities are absent. The 39 donors, aged about 6 to 95 years, were systemically healthy Caucasian individuals from Russia. Each donor gave ten milliliters of peripheral blood, drawn into EDTA-treated Vacutainer tubes. Ficoll-Paque density-gradient centrifugation was used to isolate PBMCs, with at least 6 million obtained per sample. Trizol reagent was used to extract total RNA from the PBMCs, yielding at least 5.5 micrograms per sample. The percentages of naive CD45RAhigh/CD27high T cells were determined by flow cytometry on a PBMC aliquot from every donor. The library was produced with 5' RACE. Reads for this sample came from an Illumina HiSeq 2500. A second roughly 6 to 11 cycle PCR used a sample-barcoded 5' primer and a J-beta primer mix. A template-switch 5' adaptor carrying 12 random nucleotides introduced a unique molecular identifier onto each TCR beta cDNA molecule. At least 3 million CDR3-containing paired-end reads were obtained from each sample. All of the RNA was converted into first-strand cDNA using the Mint cDNA synthesis kit, with a TRBC-specific oligonucleotide serving as the primer. Following uracil-DNA glycosylase treatment, a first 18-cycle PCR with universal primers M1SS and BC2_uni_R was performed on all cDNA. Per the source publication's procedure: For normalization, 1 million high-quality reads were randomly selected from each sample, with every read carrying a distinct molecular identifier. Instead of being binned into consensus sequences, reads with shared molecular identifiers were discarded. MiTCR, with a Q25 quality threshold and the strictest error-elimination algorithm, was used for CDR3 identification, clonotype clustering and error correction. A nonparametric unseen species model with Euler transformation was used to estimate lower-bound total TCR beta diversity. TCRdb reprocessing: public reads trimmed at Q25 with fastp, clones called with MiXCR, in-frame beta chains kept. CDR3 protein sequences are deduplicated, and each keeps its most common genes and DNA. The V and J calls follow TCRdb's processing rather than the paper's. For this sample there are approximately 1,100,000 distinct CDR3 sequences; over 35% appear just once. Over 15% of the sample is in the top ten clones.

The sequence came from a woman aged 60-70 years in good health. Sequencing was done on a sample of blood. The V and J genes are TRBV7-6 and TRBJ2-5; the D gene is possibly TRBD2, with 6 bases matching. The DNA matches TRBJ2-7 better at its end, which makes the J call doubtful. Read as DNA, the sequence is TGTGCCAGCAGCCCCGCTGGCGTGCGGGGCCACTACGAGCAGTACTTC. The translation is CASSPAGVRGHYEQYF.